This TCR beta chain was recovered during a study of cytomegalovirus exposure and HLA in healthy donors. With 60 Vbeta and 13 Jbeta primers, the PCR was carried out. Sequencing used immunoSEQ multiplex PCR; TCRdb keeps in-frame clones, though not all of them. This table has approximately 180,000 clones, 10% to 15% appearing once. Overall study results and limits: Clonal expansion, a later analysis showed, was greater in HLA-associated TCR beta chains than in equally common others.

There are 14 residues in the CDR3. V shed 7 bases and J shed 4 bases, with 16 bases lying between them. In germline, CDR1 is MNHNY, CDR2 SVGAGI (reference sequence). The table lists this clone with a few counts. What it binds is not known. The rearrangement uses TRBV6-6 and TRBJ1-1; D is perhaps TRBD1 (6 bases). The sample comprised PBMCs. The clonotype comes from a man aged 50 or older in good health and CMV-seropositive. Written as DNA, the CDR3 is TGTGCCAGCATCCTCAAAAGGGGGATCACTGAAGCTTTCTTT. Translating it yields CASILKRGITEAFF.